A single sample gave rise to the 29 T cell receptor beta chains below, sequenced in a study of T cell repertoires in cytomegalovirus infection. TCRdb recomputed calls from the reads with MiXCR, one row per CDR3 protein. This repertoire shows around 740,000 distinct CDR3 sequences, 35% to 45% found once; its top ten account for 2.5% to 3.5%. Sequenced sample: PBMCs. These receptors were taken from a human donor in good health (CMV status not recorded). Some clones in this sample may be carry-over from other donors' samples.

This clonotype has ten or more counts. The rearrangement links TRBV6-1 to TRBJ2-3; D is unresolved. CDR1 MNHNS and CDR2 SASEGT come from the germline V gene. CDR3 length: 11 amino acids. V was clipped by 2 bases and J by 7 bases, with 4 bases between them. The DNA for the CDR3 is TGTGCCAGCAGTGAACAAAATACGCAGTATTTT. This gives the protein CASSEQNTQYF.

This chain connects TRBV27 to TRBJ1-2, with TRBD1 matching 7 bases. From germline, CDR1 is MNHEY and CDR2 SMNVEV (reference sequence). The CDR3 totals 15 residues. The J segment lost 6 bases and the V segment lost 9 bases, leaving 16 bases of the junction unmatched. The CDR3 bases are TGTGCCAGTGGAACCCGACAGGGACACGAAAATGGCTACACCTTC. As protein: CASGTRQGHENGYTF.

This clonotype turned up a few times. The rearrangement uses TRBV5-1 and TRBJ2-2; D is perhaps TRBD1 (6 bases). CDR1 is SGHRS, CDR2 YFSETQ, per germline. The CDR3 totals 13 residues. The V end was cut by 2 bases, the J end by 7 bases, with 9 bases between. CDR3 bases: TGCGCCAGCAGCTTCCAGGGGATCGGGGAGCTGTTTTTT. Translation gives CASSFQGIGELFF.

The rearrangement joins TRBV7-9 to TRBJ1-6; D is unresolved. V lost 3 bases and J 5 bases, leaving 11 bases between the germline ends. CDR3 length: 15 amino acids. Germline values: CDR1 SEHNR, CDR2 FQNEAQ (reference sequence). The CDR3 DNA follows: TGTGCCAGCAGCTTTGGAGGGAATAATAATTCACCCCTCCACTTT. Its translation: CASSFGGNNNSPLHF.

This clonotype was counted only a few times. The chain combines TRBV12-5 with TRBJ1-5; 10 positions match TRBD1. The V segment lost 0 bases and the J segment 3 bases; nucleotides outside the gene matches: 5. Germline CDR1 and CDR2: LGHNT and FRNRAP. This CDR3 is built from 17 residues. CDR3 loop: CASGLVRGTGVNQPQHF. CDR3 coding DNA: TGTGCTAGTGGTTTGGTACGAGGGACAGGGGTCAATCAGCCCCAGCATTTT.

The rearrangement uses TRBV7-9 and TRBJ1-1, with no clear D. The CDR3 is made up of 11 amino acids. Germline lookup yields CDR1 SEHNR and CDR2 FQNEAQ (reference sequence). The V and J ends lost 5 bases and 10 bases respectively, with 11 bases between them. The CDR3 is CASSPGPGAFF. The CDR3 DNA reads TGTGCCAGCAGCCCAGGTCCAGGAGCTTTCTTT. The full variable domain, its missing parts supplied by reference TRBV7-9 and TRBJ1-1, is DTGVSQNPRHKITKRGQNVTFRCDPISEHNRLYWYRQTLGQGPEFLTYFQNEAQLEKSRLLSDRFSAERPKGSFSTLEIQRTEQGDSAMYLCASSPGPGAFFGQGTRLTVV.

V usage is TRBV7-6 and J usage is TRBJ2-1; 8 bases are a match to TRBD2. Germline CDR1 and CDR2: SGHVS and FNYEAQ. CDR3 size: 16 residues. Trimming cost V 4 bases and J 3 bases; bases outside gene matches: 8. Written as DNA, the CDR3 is TGTGCCAGCAGCTGTGGGGCCAGCGGGGGCTACAATGAGCAGTTCTTC. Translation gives CASSCGASGGYNEQFF.

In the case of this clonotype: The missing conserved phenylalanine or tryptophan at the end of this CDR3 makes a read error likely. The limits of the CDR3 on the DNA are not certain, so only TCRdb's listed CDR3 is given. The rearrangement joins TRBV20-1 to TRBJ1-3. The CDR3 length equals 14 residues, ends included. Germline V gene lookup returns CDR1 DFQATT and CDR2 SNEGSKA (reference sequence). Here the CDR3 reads CIARKQGSGNTISL.

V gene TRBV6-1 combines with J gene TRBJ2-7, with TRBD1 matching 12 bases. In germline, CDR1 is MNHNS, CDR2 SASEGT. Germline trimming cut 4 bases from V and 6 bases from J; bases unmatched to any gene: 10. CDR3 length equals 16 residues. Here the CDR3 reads CASSAGPGQGAFEQYF. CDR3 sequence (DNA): TGTGCCAGCAGTGCCGGGCCGGGACAGGGGGCTTTCGAGCAGTACTTC.

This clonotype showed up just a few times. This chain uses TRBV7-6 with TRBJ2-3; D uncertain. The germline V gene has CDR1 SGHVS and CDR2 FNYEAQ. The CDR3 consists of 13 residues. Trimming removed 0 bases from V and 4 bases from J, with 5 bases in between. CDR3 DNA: TGTGCCAGCAGCTTAGCAGACTCAGATACGCAGTATTTT. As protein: CASSLADSDTQYF.

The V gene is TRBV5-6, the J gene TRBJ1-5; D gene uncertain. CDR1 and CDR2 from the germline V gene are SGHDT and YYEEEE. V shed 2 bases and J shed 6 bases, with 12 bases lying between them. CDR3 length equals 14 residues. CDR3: CASSFRPSPQPQHF. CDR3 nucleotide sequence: TGTGCCAGCAGCTTTCGGCCTTCCCCTCAGCCCCAGCATTTT.

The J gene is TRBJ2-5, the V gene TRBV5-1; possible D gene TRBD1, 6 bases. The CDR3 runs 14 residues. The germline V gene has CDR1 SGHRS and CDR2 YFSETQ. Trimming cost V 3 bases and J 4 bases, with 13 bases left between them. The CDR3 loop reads CASSWGQGAETQYF. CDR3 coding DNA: TGCGCCAGCAGCTGGGGGCAGGGTGCAGAGACCCAGTACTTC.

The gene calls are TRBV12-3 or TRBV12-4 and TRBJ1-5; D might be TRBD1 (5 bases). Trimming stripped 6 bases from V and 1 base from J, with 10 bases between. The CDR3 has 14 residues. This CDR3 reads CASRADSSNQPQHF. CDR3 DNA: TGTGCCAGCAGGGCCGACAGCAGCAATCAGCCCCAGCATTTT.

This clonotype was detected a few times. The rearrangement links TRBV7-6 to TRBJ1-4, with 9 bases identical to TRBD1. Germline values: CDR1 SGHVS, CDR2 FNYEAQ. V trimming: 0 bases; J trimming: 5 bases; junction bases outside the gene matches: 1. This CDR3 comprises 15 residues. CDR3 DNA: TGTGCCAGCAGCTTAGCAACAGGGGGCAATGAAAAACTGTTTTTT. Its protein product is CASSLATGGNEKLFF.

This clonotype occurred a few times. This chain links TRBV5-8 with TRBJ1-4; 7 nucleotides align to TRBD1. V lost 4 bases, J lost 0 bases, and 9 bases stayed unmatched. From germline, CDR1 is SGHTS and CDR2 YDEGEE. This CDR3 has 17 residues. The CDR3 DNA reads TGTGCCAGCAGCAACACTGAGGGACAGACAACTAATGAAAAACTGTTTTTT. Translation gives CASSNTEGQTTNEKLFF.

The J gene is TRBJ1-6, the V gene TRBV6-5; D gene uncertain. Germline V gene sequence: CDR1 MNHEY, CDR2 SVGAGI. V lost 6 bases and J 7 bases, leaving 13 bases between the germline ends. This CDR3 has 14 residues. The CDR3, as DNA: TGTGCCAGCAGCCGATTGGACGCAAATTCACCCCTCCACTTT. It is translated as CASSRLDANSPLHF.

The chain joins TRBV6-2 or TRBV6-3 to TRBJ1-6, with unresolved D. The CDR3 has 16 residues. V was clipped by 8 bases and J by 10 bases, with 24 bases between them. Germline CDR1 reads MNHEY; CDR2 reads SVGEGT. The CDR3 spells CASCSKERAGGSPLHF. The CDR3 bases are TGTGCCAGCTGTTCAAAAGAGCGCGCCGGCGGATCACCCCTCCACTTT.

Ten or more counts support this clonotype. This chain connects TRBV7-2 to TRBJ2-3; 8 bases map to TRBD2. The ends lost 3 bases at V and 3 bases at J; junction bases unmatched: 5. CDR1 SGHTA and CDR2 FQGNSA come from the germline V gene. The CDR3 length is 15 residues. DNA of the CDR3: TGTGCCAGCAGCTTGGCTAGCGGGTATACAGATACGCAGTATTTT. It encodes CASSLASGYTDTQYF. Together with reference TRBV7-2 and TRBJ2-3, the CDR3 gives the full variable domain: GAGVSQSPSNKVTEKGKDVELRCDPISGHTALYWYRQSLGQGLEFLIYFQGNSAPDKSGLPSDRFSAERTGGSVSTLTIQRTQQEDSAVYLCASSLASGYTDTQYFGPGTRLTVL.

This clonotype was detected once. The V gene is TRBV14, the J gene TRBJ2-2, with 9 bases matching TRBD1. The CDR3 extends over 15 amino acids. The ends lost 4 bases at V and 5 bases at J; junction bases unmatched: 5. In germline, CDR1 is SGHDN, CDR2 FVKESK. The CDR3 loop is CASSPGQGSTGELFF. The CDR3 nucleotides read TGTGCCAGCAGCCCGGGACAGGGCTCGACCGGGGAGCTGTTTTTT.

CDR3 protein: CASSLKISFEQYF. For the CDR3, the DNA is TGTGCCAGCAGCTTAAAAATATCTTTCGAGCAGTACTTC. The chain carries TRBV7-2 and TRBJ2-7; D is ambiguous. V lost 2 bases to trimming and J lost 6 bases, with 11 bases between them. Germline V gene lookup returns CDR1 SGHTA and CDR2 FQGNSA. CDR3 length: 13 residues.

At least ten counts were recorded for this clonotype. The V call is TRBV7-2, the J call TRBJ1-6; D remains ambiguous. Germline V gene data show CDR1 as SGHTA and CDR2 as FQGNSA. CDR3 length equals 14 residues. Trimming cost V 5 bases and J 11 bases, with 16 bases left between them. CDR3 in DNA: TGTGCCAGCAGCCGTCCGGGAGGCACAACACCCCTCCACTTT. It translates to CASSRPGGTTPLHF.

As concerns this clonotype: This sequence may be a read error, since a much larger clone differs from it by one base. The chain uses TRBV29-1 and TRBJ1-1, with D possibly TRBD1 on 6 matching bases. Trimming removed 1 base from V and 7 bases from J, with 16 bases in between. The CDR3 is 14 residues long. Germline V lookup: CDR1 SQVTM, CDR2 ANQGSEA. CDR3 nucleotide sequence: TGCAGCGTTGAAGCTAGGGGAGCGGGACATGAAGCTTTCTTT. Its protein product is CSVEARGAGHEAFF.

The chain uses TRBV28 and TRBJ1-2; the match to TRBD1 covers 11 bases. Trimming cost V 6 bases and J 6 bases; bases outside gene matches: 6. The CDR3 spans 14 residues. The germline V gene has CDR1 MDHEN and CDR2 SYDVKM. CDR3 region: CASSLDRGPDGYTF. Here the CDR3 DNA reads TGTGCCAGCAGCTTGGACAGGGGGCCAGATGGCTACACCTTC.

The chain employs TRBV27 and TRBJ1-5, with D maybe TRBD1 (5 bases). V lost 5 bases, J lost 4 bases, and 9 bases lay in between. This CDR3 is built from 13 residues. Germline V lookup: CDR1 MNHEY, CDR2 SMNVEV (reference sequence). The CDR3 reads CASSHPGNQPQHF. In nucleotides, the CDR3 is TGTGCCAGCAGTCACCCAGGGAATCAGCCCCAGCATTTT.

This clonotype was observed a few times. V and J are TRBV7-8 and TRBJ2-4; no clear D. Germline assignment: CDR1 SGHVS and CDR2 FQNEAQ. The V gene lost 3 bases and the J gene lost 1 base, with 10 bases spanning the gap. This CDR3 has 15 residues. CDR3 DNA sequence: TGTGCCAGCAGCTTTGGTGGGCGGGCCAAAAACATTCAGTACTTC. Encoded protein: CASSFGGRAKNIQYF.

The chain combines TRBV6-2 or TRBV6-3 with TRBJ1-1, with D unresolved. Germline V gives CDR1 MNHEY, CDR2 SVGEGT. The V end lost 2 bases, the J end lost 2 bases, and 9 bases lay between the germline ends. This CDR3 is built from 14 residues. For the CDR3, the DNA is TGTGCCAGCAGTTACGTCGGGGTAAACACTGAAGCTTTCTTT. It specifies CASSYVGVNTEAFF.

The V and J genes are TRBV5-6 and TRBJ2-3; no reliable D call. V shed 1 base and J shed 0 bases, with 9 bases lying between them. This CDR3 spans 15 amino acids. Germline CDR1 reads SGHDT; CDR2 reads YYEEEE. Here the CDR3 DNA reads TGTGCCAGCAGCTTGTGGGTGTCTAGCACAGATACGCAGTATTTT. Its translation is CASSLWVSSTDTQYF.

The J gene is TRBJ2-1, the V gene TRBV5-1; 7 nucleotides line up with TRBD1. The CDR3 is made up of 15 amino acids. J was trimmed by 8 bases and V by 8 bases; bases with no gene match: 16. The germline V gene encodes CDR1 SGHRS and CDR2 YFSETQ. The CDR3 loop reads CARSVTGQSSYEQFF. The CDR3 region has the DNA TGCGCCAGAAGCGTGACGGGACAGTCTAGCTATGAGCAGTTCTTC.

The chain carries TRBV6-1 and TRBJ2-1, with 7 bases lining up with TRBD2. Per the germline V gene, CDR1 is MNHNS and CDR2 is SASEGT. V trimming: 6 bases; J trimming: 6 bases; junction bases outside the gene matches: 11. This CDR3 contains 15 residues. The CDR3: CASSYGRAGPNEQFF. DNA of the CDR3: TGTGCCAGCAGCTATGGGAGGGCGGGGCCCAATGAGCAGTTCTTC.